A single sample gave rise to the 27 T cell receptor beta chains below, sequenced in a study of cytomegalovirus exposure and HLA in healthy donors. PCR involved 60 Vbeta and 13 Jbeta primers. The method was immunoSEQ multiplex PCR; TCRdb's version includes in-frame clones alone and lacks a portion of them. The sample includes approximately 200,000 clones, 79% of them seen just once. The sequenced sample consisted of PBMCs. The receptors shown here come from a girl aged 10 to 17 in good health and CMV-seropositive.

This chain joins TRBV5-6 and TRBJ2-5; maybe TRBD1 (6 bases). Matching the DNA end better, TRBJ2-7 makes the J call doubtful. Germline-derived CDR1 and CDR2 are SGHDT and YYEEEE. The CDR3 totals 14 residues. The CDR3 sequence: CASSSRGNPYEQYF. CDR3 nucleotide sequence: TGTGCCAGCAGCTCTAGGGGGAACCCCTACGAGCAGTACTTC.

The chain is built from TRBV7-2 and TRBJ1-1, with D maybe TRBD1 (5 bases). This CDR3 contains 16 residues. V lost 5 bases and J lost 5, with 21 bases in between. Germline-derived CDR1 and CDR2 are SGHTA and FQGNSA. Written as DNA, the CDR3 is TGTGCCAGCAGCCCTCGAACGGGGGTGGGTGGTACTGAAGCTTTCTTT. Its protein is CASSPRTGVGGTEAFF. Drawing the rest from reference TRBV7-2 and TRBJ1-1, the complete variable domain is GAGVSQSPSNKVTEKGKDVELRCDPISGHTALYWYRQSLGQGLEFLIYFQGNSAPDKSGLPSDRFSAERTGGSVSTLTIQRTQQEDSAVYLCASSPRTGVGGTEAFFGQGTRLTVV.

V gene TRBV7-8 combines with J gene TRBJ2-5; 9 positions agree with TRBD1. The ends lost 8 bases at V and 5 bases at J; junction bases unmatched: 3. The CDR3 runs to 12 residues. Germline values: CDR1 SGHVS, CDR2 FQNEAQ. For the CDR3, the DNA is TGTGCCAGCGGACAGGGGAGGGAGACCCAGTACTTC. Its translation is CASGQGRETQYF. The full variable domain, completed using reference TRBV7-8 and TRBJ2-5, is GAGVSQSPRYKVAKRGQDVALRCDPISGHVSLFWYQQALGQGPEFLTYFQNEAQLDKSGLPSDRFFAERPEGSVSTLKIQRTQQEDSAVYLCASGQGRETQYFGPGTRLLVL.

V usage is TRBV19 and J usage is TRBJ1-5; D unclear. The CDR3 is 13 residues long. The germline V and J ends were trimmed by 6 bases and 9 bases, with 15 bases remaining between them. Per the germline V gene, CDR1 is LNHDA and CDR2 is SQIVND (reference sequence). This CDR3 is CASSLGEGMPQHF. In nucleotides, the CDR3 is TGTGCCAGTAGCCTCGGGGAGGGCATGCCCCAGCATTTT.

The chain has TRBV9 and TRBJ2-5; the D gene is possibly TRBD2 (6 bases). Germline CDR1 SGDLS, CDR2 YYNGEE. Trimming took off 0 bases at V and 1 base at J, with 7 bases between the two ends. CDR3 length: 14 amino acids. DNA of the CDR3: TGTGCCAGCAGCGTAGTGGGGGGCCAAGAGACCCAGTACTTC. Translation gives CASSVVGGQETQYF.

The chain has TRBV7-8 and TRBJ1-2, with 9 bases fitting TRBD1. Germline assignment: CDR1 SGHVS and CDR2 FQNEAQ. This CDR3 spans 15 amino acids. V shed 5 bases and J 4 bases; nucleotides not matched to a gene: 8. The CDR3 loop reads CASSPPGQGSYGYTF. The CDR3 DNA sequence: TGTGCCAGCAGCCCCCCTGGACAGGGGAGCTATGGCTACACCTTC.

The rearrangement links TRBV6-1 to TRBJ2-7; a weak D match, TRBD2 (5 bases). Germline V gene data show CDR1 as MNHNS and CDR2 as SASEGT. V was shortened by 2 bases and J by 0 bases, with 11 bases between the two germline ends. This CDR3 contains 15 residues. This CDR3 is CASSEREEGSYEQYF. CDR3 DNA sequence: TGTGCCAGCAGTGAAAGGGAAGAGGGCTCCTACGAGCAGTACTTC.

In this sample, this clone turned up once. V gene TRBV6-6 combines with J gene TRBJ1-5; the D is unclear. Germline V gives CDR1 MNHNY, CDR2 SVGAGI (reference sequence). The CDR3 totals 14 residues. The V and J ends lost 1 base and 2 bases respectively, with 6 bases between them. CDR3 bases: TGTGCCAGCAGTTACTACGGGGGCAATCAGCCCCAGCATTTT. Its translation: CASSYYGGNQPQHF.

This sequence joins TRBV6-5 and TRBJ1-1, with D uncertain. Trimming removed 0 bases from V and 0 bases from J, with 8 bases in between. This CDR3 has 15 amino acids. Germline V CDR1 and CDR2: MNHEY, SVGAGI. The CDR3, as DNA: TGTGCCAGCAGTTACTCGACCGGGTTGAACACTGAAGCTTTCTTT. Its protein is CASSYSTGLNTEAFF.

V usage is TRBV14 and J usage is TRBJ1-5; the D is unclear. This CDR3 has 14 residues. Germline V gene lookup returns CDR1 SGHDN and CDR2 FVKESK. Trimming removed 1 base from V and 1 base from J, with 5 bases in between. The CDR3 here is CASSQGQSNQPQHF. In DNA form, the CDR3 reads TGTGCCAGCAGCCAAGGGCAGAGCAATCAGCCCCAGCATTTT. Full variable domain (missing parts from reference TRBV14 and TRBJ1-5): EAGVTQFPSHSVIEKGQTVTLRCDPISGHDNLYWYRRVMGKEIKFLLHFVKESKQDESGMPNNRFLAERTGGTYSTLKVQPAELEDSGVYFCASSQGQSNQPQHFGDGTRLSIL.

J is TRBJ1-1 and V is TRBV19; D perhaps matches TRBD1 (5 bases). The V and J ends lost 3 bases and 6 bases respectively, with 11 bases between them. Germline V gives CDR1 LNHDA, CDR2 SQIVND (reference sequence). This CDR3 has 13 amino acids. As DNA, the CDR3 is TGTGCCAGTAGTATCAAGGGGTCCCCTGAAGCTTTCTTT. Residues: CASSIKGSPEAFF.

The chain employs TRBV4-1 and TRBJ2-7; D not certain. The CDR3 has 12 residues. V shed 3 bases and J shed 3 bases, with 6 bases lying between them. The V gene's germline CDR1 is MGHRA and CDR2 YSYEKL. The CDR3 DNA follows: TGCGCCAGCAGCCACGACTTCTACGAGCAGTACTTC. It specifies CASSHDFYEQYF.

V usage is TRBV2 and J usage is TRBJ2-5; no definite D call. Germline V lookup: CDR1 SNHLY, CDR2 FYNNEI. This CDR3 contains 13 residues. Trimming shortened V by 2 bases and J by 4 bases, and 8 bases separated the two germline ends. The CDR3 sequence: CASSEIDSETQYF. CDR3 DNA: TGTGCCAGCAGTGAAATAGATTCAGAGACCCAGTACTTC.

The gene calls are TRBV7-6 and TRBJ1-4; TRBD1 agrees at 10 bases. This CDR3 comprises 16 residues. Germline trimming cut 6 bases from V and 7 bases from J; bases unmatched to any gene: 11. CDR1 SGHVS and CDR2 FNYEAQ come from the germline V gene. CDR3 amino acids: CASSLGQGRGGEKLFF. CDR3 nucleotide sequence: TGTGCCAGCAGTCTGGGACAGGGGAGGGGTGGTGAAAAACTGTTTTTT.

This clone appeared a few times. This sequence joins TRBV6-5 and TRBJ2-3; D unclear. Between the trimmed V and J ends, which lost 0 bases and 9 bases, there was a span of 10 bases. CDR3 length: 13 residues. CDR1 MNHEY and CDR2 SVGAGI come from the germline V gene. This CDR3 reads CASSYSSSPTQYF. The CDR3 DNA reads TGTGCCAGCAGTTACTCCTCTTCCCCCACGCAGTATTTT.

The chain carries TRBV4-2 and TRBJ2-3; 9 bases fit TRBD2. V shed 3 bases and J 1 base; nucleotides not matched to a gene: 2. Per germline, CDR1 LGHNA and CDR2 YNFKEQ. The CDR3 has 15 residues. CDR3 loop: CASSHERGGTDTQYF. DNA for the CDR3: TGTGCCAGCAGCCACGAGCGGGGGGGCACAGATACGCAGTATTTT.

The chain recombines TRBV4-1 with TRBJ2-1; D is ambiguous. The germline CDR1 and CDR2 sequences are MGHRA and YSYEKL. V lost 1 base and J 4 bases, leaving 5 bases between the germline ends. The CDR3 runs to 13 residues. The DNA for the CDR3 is TGCGCCAGCAGCCAAGGGGCTTACAATGAGCAGTTCTTC. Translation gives CASSQGAYNEQFF.

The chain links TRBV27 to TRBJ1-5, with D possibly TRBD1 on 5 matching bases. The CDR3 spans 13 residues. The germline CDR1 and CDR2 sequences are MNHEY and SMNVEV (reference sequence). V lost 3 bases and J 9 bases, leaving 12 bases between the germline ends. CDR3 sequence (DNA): TGTGCCAGCAGTTTGACAGCCTCGTGGCCCCAGCATTTT. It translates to CASSLTASWPQHF.

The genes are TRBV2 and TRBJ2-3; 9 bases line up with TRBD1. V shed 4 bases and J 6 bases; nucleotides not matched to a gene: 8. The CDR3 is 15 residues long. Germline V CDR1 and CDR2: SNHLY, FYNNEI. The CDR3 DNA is TGTGCCAGCAGTGGGGGACAGGGAATTGTGGATACGCAGTATTTT. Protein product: CASSGGQGIVDTQYF. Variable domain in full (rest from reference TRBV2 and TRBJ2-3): EPEVTQTPSHQVTQMGQEVILRCVPISNHLYFYWYRQILGQKVEFLVSFYNNEISEKSEIFDDQFSVERPDGSNFTLKIRSTKLEDSAMYFCASSGGQGIVDTQYFGPGTRLTVL.

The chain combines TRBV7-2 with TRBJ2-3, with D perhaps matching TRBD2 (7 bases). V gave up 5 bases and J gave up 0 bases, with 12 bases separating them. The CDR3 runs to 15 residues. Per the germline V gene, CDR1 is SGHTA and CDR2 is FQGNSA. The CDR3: CASSMAGASTDTQYF. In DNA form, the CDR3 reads TGTGCCAGCAGCATGGCGGGGGCTAGCACAGATACGCAGTATTTT.

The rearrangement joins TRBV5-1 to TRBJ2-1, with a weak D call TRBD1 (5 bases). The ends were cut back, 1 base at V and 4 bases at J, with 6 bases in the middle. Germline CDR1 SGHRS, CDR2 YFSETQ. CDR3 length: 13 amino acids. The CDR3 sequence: CASSLQGYNEQFF. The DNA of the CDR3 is TGCGCCAGCAGCTTGCAGGGTTACAATGAGCAGTTCTTC.

The CDR3 loop reads CASSMSGRGYTF. CDR3 DNA: TGTGCCAGTAGTATGTCCGGGAGAGGCTACACCTTC. J is TRBJ1-2 and V is TRBV19; the D is unclear. V lost 3 bases and J 8 bases, leaving 10 bases between the germline ends. This CDR3 is 12 amino acids long. The germline gives CDR1 LNHDA, CDR2 SQIVND (reference sequence).

CDR3 residues: CASRHWVGTEDDTF. DNA for the CDR3: TGTGCAAGTCGCCATTGGGTCGGGACAGAGGATGACACCTTC. The V call is TRBV12-2, the J call TRBJ1-2; the D segment call TRBD1 is taken from the table without a DNA check. TRBV12-2 is marked as a pseudogene. The length of the CDR3 is 14 residues.

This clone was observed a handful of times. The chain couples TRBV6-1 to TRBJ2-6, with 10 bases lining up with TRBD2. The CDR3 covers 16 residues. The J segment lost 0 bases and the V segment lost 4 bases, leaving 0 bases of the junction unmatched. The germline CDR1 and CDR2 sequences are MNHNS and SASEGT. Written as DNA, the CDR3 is TGTGCCAGCAGTGGGACTAGCGGCTCTGGGGCCAACGTCCTGACTTTC. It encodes CASSGTSGSGANVLTF.

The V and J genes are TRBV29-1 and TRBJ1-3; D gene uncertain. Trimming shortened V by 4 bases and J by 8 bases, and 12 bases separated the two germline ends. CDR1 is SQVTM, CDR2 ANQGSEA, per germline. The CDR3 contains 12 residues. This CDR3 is CSVATLRDTIYF. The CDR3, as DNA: TGCAGCGTTGCCACCCTCCGCGACACCATATATTTT.

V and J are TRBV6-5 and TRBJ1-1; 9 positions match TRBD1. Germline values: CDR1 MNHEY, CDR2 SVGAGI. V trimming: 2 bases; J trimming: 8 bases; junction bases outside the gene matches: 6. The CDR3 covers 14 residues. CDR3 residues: CASSYLPDRGEAFF. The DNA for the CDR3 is TGTGCCAGCAGTTACCTACCGGACAGGGGAGAAGCTTTCTTT.

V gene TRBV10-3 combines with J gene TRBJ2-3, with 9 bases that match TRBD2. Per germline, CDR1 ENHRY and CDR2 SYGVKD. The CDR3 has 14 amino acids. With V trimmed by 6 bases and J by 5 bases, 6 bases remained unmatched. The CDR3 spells CAISKAGGVDTQYF. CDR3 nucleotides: TGTGCCATCAGCAAAGCGGGGGGCGTAGATACGCAGTATTTT.